This is a list of T cell receptor beta chains from one sample in a study of human T cells and chemical hapten exposure. TCRdb independently ran MiXCR on the RACE reads; one entry per CDR3 protein. Altogether 82,000 or so distinct CDR3 sequences are present, 13% being singletons, with the ten largest covering around 5.8%. The sample was whole blood, taken in connection with sensitization to the hapten diphenylcyclopropenone (DPC). The origin of the receptors is a woman aged 45-65 years with alopecia areata. Some clones in this sample may be carry-over from other donors' samples. Each CDR3 is given with its conserved first and last residue. A D gene is named only where the DNA matches it firmly. The size field is filled for only some rows; it gives once, few, many or a size class.

d_call	j_call	v_call	clone_size	cdr3_nt	cdr3_aa
NA	TRBJ1-2	TRBV29-1	NA	TGCAGCGTTGTACATAATAACTATGGCTACACCTTC	CSVVHNNYGYTF
TRBD1	TRBJ2-2	TRBV7-3	NA	TGTGCCAGCAGCCAGGACAGGGCTTTTAATGCCGGGGAGCTGTTTTTT	CASSQDRAFNAGELFF
TRBD1	TRBJ1-1	TRBV30	NA	TGTGCCTGGAGAAGCAAGACAGGGGTGGAAACTGAAGCTTTCTTT	CAWRSKTGVETEAFF
TRBD1	TRBJ1-2	TRBV5-1	NA	TGCGCCAGCAGCAGCGGGACAGCCTATGGCTACACCTTC	CASSSGTAYGYTF
NA	TRBJ2-3	TRBV28	NA	TGTGCCAGCAGCCTCACCGGAGGGCAGGGTGCAGATACGCAGTATTTT	CASSLTGGQGADTQYF
TRBD1	TRBJ2-5	TRBV9	NA	TGTGCCAGCAGCCACGACAGGGGGCAAGAGACCCAGTACTTC	CASSHDRGQETQYF
NA	TRBJ1-1	TRBV14	few	TGTGCCAGCAGCCAAGTATACGGTGGGACTGAAGCTTTCTTT	CASSQVYGGTEAFF
NA	TRBJ2-3	TRBV7-9	NA	TGTGCCAGCAGCTTTGGTAGCGCCCGCACAGATACGCAGTATTTT	CASSFGSARTDTQYF
NA	TRBJ1-3	TRBV27	once	TGTGCCAGCAGTCTCGCAGTTGGAAACACCATATATTTT	CASSLAVGNTIYF
NA	TRBJ2-1	TRBV11-2	many	TGTGCCAGCAGCTCCCGAATAAGGGGAGGCAATGAGCAGTTCTTC	CASSSRIRGGNEQFF
NA	TRBJ2-5	TRBV11-2	few	TGTGCCAGCAATCAAAGGATCGGAGCCCAAGAGACCCAGTACTTC	CASNQRIGAQETQYF
TRBD1	TRBJ2-7	TRBV5-1	NA	TGCGCCAGCAGTGAGGGGGCAAGGAACGAGCAGTACTTC	CASSEGARNEQYF
NA	TRBJ2-7	TRBV6-2/TRBV6-3	many	TGTGCCAGCAGTAACTCGGTTTGGGAGCAGTACTTC	CASSNSVWEQYF
NA	TRBJ1-5	TRBV6-6	few	TGTGCCAGCAGTTACGCCAGGGCTAGCAATCAGCCCCAGCATTTT	CASSYARASNQPQHF
NA	TRBJ2-7	TRBV27	NA	TGTGCCAGCAGTTCCGAAATGTCCTACGAGCAGTACTTC	CASSSEMSYEQYF
NA	TRBJ2-1	TRBV7-8	NA	TGTGCCAGCAGCTCAGGGGGGAAGCTATACAATGAGCAGTTCTTC	CASSSGGKLYNEQFF
TRBD1	TRBJ1-1	TRBV6-1	NA	TGTGCCAGCAGGGGCAACCCAATCACCAACCCAACAGGGGTCCTCACTGAAGCTTTCTTT	CASRGNPITNPTGVLTEAFF
NA	TRBJ1-5	TRBV29-1	NA	TGCAGCGTTGCCGACACCTACTATCAGCCCCAGCATTTT	CSVADTYYQPQHF
NA	TRBJ1-3	TRBV7-8	many	TGTGCCAGCAGCCCCAGGTTGTGGTCTGGAAACACCATATATTTT	CASSPRLWSGNTIYF
NA	TRBJ2-1	TRBV7-9	many	TGTGCCAGCGGGGCTTACAATGAGCAGTTCTTC	CASGAYNEQFF